This paragraph reports one T cell receptor (beta chain). Its antigen remains unidentified. These data belong to a study of beta chain features in type 1 diabetes. TCRB transcripts that were expressed got sequenced, as all of the isolated RNA had been reverse transcribed. Libraries were prepared by immunoSEQ multiplex PCR; TCRdb keeps only in-frame clonotypes and omits some of them. The sample has 250,000 to 350,000 clones, about 15% seen once; the top ten hold more than 6.5%. The CDR3 is 12 amino acids. Germline assignment: CDR1 WSHSY and CDR2 SAAADI. V lost 3 bases and J lost 7; bases outside the gene matches: 2. Whole-study results and caveats: Patients with Type 1 diabetes showed moderately but significantly shorter TCRB CDR3s in all four CD4+ subsets. In the patient group, naive, central memory and Treg TCRB repertoires seemed more alike than in the healthy donor group.

The sample was central memory CD4+ T cells from blood. The TCR sequence derives from a man aged 25-45 years in good health. The chain carries TRBV10-2 and TRBJ2-7, with 8 positions matching TRBD2. CDR3 protein: CASSEPGGEQYF. As DNA, the CDR3 is TGCGCCAGCAGTGAACCGGGAGGGGAGCAGTACTTC.